A selection of T cell receptor beta chains follows, all from one sample in a study of CD8+CD57+ T cells in acquired aplastic anemia. TCRdb called the reads again in MiXCR, with one record for every CDR3 protein. This repertoire shows roughly 250,000 distinct CDR3 sequences, less than 85% found once; its top ten account for approximately 42%. The material sequenced was sorted CD4+, CD8+, or CD8+CD57+ T cells (not recorded which) from PBMCs. Receptors originate from a human donor with aplastic anemia. The CDR3 runs from the conserved cysteine through the conserved F or W. Each record gives: J gene, V gene, clone size, D gene, CDR3 DNA, CDR3 protein. D genes are given only for firm matches. Rows give clone size only sometimes, using once, few, many, or a class for an expanded clone.

TRBJ2-3,TRBV9,.,TRBD2,TGTGCCAGCAGCGCCGGGACCAGCGGGAGGGAGGGGTTT,CASSAGTSGREGF
TRBJ1-2,TRBV2,few,.,TGTGCCAGCAGTGTCAAGGGCAGTTGGAGCTATGGCTACACCTTC,CASSVKGSWSYGYTF
TRBJ2-5,TRBV2,once,.,TGTGCCAGCAGTGGAGGGGGGAAGCAAGAGACCTTGTTCTTC,CASSGGGKQETLFF
TRBJ1-5,TRBV6-1,.,.,TGTGCCAGCAGCCCCACAGCCGAGAATCAGCCCCAGCATTTT,CASSPTAENQPQHF
TRBJ2-3,TRBV5-1,.,.,TGCGCCAGCAGCTTGGGGACTGAAGCTTTAGATACGCAGTATTTT,CASSLGTEALDTQYF
TRBJ2-4,TRBV7-9,.,.,TGTGCCAGCAGCTTTGAAAGAAGCGGTGGGAACTTT,CASSFERSGGNF
TRBJ2-5,TRBV7-2,once,.,TGTGCCAGCAGCACATTACAGGAGGGCAGCTATTTC,CASSTLQEGSYF
TRBJ2-6,TRBV7-3,.,TRBD2,TGTGCCAGCAGTTCTAGCGGGACTTGGGGAGAGACCCAGCTGACTTTC,CASSSSGTWGETQLTF
TRBJ1-1,TRBV2,.,.,TGTGCCAGCAGCTTAGGTCTGACAGGTAACCCTGAAGTTTTCTTT,CASSLGLTGNPEVFF
TRBJ2-5,TRBV10-3,.,TRBD1,TGTGCCATCAGCGACAGGGGGTCAGGAGAGACCCAGTACTTC,CAISDRGSGETQYF
TRBJ1-2,TRBV7-8,.,.,TGTGCCAGCAGCTTACGGGGCGGTGGCGATACGTATTGTTACACCTTC,CASSLRGGGDTYCYTF
TRBJ1-3,TRBV11-3,.,TRBD1,TGTGCCAGCAGCCCGCGAGTGGGACAGGGGGGGAACACCATATATTTT,CASSPRVGQGGNTIYF
TRBJ2-3,TRBV9,.,TRBD2,TGTGCCAGCAGCCTCGCGAGCGGGGTCCCCGGGGAGCATTTT,CASSLASGVPGEHF
TRBJ2-1,TRBV9,.,.,TGTGCCAGCAGCATAGCTTGGACAGACTACAATGAGCAGTTCTTC,CASSIAWTDYNEQFF
TRBJ1-2,TRBV2,.,.,TGTGCCAGCAGGGGGGATGGGGGAGGTACCTACTATTTT,CASRGDGGGTYYF
TRBJ2-1,TRBV7-2,.,TRBD2,TGTGCCAGCAGCCAAGCGGGAGGAAACGGTCAGCAGTATCAGTTCTTC,CASSQAGGNGQQYQFF
TRBJ1-2,TRBV7-2,.,TRBD1,TGTGCCAGCAGCTGGGGACAGAGCTCAAGCGCCAACGACACCTTC,CASSWGQSSSANDTF
TRBJ2-1,TRBV25-1,once,TRBD2,TGTGCCAGCAGTGATTCGACTAGCCACTACAATGAGCAGTTCTTC,CASSDSTSHYNEQFF
TRBJ2-3,TRBV7-2,.,TRBD1,TGTGCCAGCAGCTTCGGGGACAGAGACCGCCAGGAGTTT,CASSFGDRDRQEF
TRBJ2-3,TRBV20-1,.,.,TGCAGTGCCAGAGATGGGGAAAGGGAGACAGATACGCAGTATTTT,CSARDGERETDTQYF
TRBJ2-2,TRBV19,.,.,TGTGCCAGCAGTGTAGGGCAGATAACCAACAGGGAGCTGTTTTTT,CASSVGQITNRELFF
TRBJ1-6,TRBV12-3/TRBV12-4,.,.,TGTGCCAGCAGTACAGTTGGTTCACCCCTCCACTTT,CASSTVGSPLHF
TRBJ2-1,TRBV9,many,TRBD1,TGTGCCAGCAGCGGGACAGGCCCTTGGGATGAGCAGTTCTTC,CASSGTGPWDEQFF
TRBJ2-1,TRBV7-3,.,TRBD2,TGTGCCAGCAGCTTTTACCGAAGCGGGGGGGGCGATGAGCAGTTCTTC,CASSFYRSGGGDEQFF
TRBJ2-3,TRBV2,.,.,.,CCTSSGGTDTQYF
TRBJ2-3,TRBV19,.,TRBD2,TGTGCCAGTAGTATAGCTAGCGGAGCCGACAAGGAGCAGTTT,CASSIASGADKEQF
TRBJ2-7,TRBV7-2,few,.,TGTGCCAGCAGCTTAACGGGAGAGGACTATACGCAGTACTTC,CASSLTGEDYTQYF
TRBJ2-2,TRBV29-1,.,TRBD1,TGCAGCGTGGGCAGGGGGAGCAACGGGGAGCTGTTTTTT,CSVGRGSNGELFF
TRBJ1-2,TRBV7-9,.,.,TGTGCCAGCAGCGCACGGGACAAAGGCTTGGACTATGGCTACACCTTC,CASSARDKGLDYGYTF
TRBJ1-6,TRBV20-1,.,TRBD1,TGCAGTGCTAGGGACCTGCGACAGGGTGGGGCCCTCCACTTT,CSARDLRQGGALHF
TRBJ1-2,TRBV7-2,.,.,TGTGCCAGCAGCTTAGCCCAGGGCTATGGCTACACCTTC,CASSLAQGYGYTF
TRBJ2-3,TRBV5-6,once,.,TGTGCCAGCAGGTATTTGGGGACAGATACGCAGTATTTT,CASRYLGTDTQYF
TRBJ2-1,TRBV7-9,.,TRBD2,TGTGCCAGCAGCTTAGAAGACAGCGGGGGGAGCGATGATCAGTTCTTC,CASSLEDSGGSDDQFF
TRBJ2-1,TRBV15,.,.,TGTGCCACCAGCAGTTTATGGGGCAATGAGCAGTTCTTC,CATSSLWGNEQFF
TRBJ2-1,TRBV2,.,.,TGTGCCAGCAGTGTTGGGGGGATCCATGGCCAGTTCTTC,CASSVGGIHGQFF
TRBJ1-2,TRBV6-5,many,.,TGTGCCACCGCATTCGAGGGCGCCGACGATGGCTACACCTTC,CATAFEGADDGYTF
TRBJ1-1,TRBV7-3,.,TRBD1,TGTGCCAGCAGCCATACAGGGGGGGCTATGGACCCTGACGCTTTCTTT,CASSHTGGAMDPDAFF
TRBJ2-7,TRBV7-3,.,.,TGTGCCAGCACCGGCCGGAGGGTCCCCTACGAGCAGTACTTC,CASTGRRVPYEQYF
TRBJ2-7,TRBV7-9,.,.,TGTGCCAGCAGCCAAGCAGGAAGGAGCTACGAGCAGTACTTC,CASSQAGRSYEQYF
TRBJ1-2,TRBV19,once,TRBD1,TGTGCCAGTAGTGGGACAGGGAATTCTTCCAATGAGTACTTCTTC,CASSGTGNSSNEYFF
TRBJ2-3,TRBV29-1,few,.,TGCAGCGTTGCTAAGGTGACAGATACGCAGTATTTT,CSVAKVTDTQYF
TRBJ1-5,TRBV10-3,.,TRBD1,TGTGCCATCAGCCAGGGGGACCTTAACAATCCCCCCCATCATTTT,CAISQGDLNNPPHHF
TRBJ1-1,TRBV20-1,.,TRBD1,TGCAGTGCCAGGACAGGGGGCACCGAGAACACTGAAGCTTTCTTT,CSARTGGTENTEAFF
TRBJ2-2,TRBV9,.,.,TGTGCCAGCGGAGTAGTAGGGAACATGCAGTACTTT,CASGVVGNMQYF
TRBJ2-5,TRBV11-3,.,.,TGTGCCAGCAGCTTAGGTGTAACTGGGGGAGAGACCCAGTACTTC,CASSLGVTGGETQYF
TRBJ2-5,TRBV9,.,.,TGTGCCACCAGCGTAGGCAGCGCGCAAAATCACCCGTACTTC,CATSVGSAQNHPYF
TRBJ2-1,TRBV7-8,.,TRBD2,TGTGCCAGCAGCTTTGCAAGAAGCGGGGGGAGGGAGGAGCAGTTCTTC,CASSFARSGGREEQFF
TRBJ1-5,TRBV7-2,.,.,TGTGCCAGCGGCTTCGGTCCAACAGATACGCAGCATTTT,CASGFGPTDTQHF
TRBJ2-6,TRBV7-9,once,TRBD2,TGTGCCAGCAGCCTAGCGGGTGGCTACGGGGTCGACGTCCTGACTTTC,CASSLAGGYGVDVLTF
TRBJ2-5,TRBV7-6,few,.,TGTGCCAGCAGCTTAGCCCACGGGACCCAGTACTTC,CASSLAHGTQYF
TRBJ2-5,TRBV7-2,.,.,TGTGCCAGCAGCATAGCCAGCTGGCAAGCCGCGGAGTACTTC,CASSIASWQAAEYF
TRBJ2-1,TRBV12-3/TRBV12-4,.,.,TGTGCCAGCAGTCTAGGACAGCGTGAAGAATACAATGAGCAGTTCTTC,CASSLGQREEYNEQFF
TRBJ2-6,TRBV7-2,few,.,TGTGCCAGCAGCTTAGCGGGTAGCCACGGTGCCCACTTTCTGACTTTC,CASSLAGSHGAHFLTF
TRBJ2-7,TRBV9,.,.,TGTGCCAGCAGTGCGGCGACAGGTGGCTCCTGCGAGAAGTACTTC,CASSAATGGSCEKYF
TRBJ1-2,TRBV10-2,.,.,TGCGCCGGCAGAGGGGGGGTTGGCTACACCTTC,CAGRGGVGYTF
TRBJ1-5,TRBV20-1,.,.,TGCAGTGCCAGTAGTTGGGGTGGCAATAAGCCCCAGCATTTT,CSASSWGGNKPQHF
TRBJ2-7,TRBV9,.,.,TGTGCCAGCAGCGTAGGGTCAGATACGCAGGATTTTTACTTC,CASSVGSDTQDFYF
TRBJ1-5,TRBV11-3,once,.,TGTGCCAGCAGCTTAGATCAGACAAATCAGCCCCAGCATTTT,CASSLDQTNQPQHF
TRBJ1-5,TRBV9,.,.,TGTGCCAGCAGCGACGGGGTCTCGAATACTCAGCATTTT,CASSDGVSNTQHF
TRBJ2-5,TRBV11-3,once,TRBD1,TGTGCCAGCAGCTTAGATCTGACAGGGTACCAAGAGACCCAGTACTTC,CASSLDLTGYQETQYF